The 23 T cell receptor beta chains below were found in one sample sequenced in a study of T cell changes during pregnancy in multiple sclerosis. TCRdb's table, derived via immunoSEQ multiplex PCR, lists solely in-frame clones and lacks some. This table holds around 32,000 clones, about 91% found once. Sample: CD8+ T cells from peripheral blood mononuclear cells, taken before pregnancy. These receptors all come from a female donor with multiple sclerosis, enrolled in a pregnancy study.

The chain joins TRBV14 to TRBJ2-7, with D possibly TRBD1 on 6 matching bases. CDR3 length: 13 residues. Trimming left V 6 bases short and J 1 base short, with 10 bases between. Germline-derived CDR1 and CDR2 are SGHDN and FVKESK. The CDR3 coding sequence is TGTGCCAGCAGGGACAGAGGATCCTACGAGCAGTACTTC. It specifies CASRDRGSYEQYF.

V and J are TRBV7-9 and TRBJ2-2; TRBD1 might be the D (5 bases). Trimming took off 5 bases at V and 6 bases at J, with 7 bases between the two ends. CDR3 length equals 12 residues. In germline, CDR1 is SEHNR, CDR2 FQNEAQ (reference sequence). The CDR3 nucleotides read TGTGCCAGCAGCCAGGGTTCCGGGGAGCTGTTTTTT. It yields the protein CASSQGSGELFF.

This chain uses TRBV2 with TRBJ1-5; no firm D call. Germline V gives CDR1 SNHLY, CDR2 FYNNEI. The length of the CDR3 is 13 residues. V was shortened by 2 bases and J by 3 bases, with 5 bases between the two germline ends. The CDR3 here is CASSEFNNQPQHF. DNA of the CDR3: TGTGCCAGCAGTGAATTTAACAATCAGCCCCAGCATTTT.

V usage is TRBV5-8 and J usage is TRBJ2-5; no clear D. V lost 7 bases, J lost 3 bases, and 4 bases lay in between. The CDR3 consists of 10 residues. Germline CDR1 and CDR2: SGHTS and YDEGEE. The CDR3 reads CASPEETQYF. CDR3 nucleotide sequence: TGTGCCAGCCCCGAAGAGACCCAGTACTTC.

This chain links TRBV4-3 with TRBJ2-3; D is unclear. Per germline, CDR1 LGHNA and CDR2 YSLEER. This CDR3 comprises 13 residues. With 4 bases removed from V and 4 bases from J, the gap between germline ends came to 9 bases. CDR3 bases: TGCGCCAGCAGCCGATCAGTGGCAGATACGCAGTATTTT. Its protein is CASSRSVADTQYF.

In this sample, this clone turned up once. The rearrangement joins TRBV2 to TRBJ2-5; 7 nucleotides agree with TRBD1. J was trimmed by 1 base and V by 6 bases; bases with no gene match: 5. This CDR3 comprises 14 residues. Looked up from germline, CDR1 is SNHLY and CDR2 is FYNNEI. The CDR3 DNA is TGTGCCAGCAGACCGAACAGGGGCCAAGAGACCCAGTACTTC. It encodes CASRPNRGQETQYF. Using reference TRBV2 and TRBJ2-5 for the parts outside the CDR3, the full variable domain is EPEVTQTPSHQVTQMGQEVILRCVPISNHLYFYWYRQILGQKVEFLVSFYNNEISEKSEIFDDQFSVERPDGSNFTLKIRSTKLEDSAMYFCASRPNRGQETQYFGPGTRLLVL.

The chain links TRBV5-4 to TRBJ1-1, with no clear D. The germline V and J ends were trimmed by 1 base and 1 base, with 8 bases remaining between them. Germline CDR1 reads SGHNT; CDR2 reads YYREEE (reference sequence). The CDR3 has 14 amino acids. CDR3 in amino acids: CASSLLSGNTEAFF. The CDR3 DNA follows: TGTGCCAGCAGCTTGTTGTCCGGGAACACTGAAGCTTTCTTT.

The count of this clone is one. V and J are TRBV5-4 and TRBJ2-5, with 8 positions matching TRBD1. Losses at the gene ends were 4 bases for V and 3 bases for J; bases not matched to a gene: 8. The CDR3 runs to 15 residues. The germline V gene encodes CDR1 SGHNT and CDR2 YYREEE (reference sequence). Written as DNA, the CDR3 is TGTGCCAGCAGCGCCCGGACAGGGTTTGAAGAGACCCAGTACTTC. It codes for CASSARTGFEETQYF.

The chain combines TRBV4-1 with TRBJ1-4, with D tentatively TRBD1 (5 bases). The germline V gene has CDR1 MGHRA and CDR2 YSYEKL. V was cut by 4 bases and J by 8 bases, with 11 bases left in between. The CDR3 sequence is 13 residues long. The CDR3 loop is CASSPVGVEKLFF. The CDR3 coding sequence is TGCGCCAGCAGCCCCGTAGGGGTGGAAAAACTGTTTTTT.

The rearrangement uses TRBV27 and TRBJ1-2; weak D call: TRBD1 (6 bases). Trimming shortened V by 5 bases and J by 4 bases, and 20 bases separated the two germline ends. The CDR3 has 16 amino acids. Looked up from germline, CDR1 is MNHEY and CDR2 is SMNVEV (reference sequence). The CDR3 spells CASSPGPMAGAYGYTF. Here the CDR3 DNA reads TGTGCCAGCAGTCCCGGCCCAATGGCAGGGGCCTATGGCTACACCTTC.

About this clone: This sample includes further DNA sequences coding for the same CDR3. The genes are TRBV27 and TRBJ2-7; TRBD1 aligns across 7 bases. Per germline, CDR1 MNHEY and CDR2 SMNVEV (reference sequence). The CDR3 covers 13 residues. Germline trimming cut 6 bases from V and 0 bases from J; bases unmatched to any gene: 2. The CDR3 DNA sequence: TGTGCCAGCAGCCGGGACAGCTCCTACGAGCAGTACTTC. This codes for CASSRDSSYEQYF.

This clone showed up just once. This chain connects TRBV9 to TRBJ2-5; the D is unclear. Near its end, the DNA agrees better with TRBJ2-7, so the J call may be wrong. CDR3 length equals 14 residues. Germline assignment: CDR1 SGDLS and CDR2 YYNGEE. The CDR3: CASSVGIPHYEQYF. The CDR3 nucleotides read TGTGCCAGCAGCGTAGGCATCCCCCACTACGAGCAGTACTTC.

The CDR3 sequence: CASSFETDTLDTQYF. CDR3 bases: TGTGCCAGCAGCTTCGAAACAGACACTCTAGATACGCAGTATTTT. The gene calls are TRBV5-6 and TRBJ2-3; no clear D gene. Germline V gives CDR1 SGHDT, CDR2 YYEEEE. The CDR3 runs 15 residues. Trimming cost V 2 bases and J 5 bases, with 15 bases left between them. Using reference TRBV5-6 and TRBJ2-3 for the parts outside the CDR3, the full variable domain is DAGVTQSPTHLIKTRGQQVTLRCSPKSGHDTVSWYQQALGQGPQFIFQYYEEEERQRGNFPDRFSGHQFPNYSSELNVNALLLGDSALYLCASSFETDTLDTQYFGPGTRLTVL.

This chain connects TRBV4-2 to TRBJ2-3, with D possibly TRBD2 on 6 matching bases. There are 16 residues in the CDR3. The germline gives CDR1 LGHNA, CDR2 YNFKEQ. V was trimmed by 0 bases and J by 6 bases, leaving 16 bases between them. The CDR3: CASSQDSADGGDTQYF. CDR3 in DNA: TGTGCCAGCAGCCAAGATAGTGCGGATGGGGGGGATACGCAGTATTTT.

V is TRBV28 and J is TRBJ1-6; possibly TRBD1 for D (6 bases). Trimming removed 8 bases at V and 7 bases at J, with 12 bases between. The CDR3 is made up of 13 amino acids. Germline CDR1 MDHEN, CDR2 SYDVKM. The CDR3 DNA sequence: TGTGCCAGCCTCGGGCAGGGGAATTCACCCCTCCACTTT. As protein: CASLGQGNSPLHF.

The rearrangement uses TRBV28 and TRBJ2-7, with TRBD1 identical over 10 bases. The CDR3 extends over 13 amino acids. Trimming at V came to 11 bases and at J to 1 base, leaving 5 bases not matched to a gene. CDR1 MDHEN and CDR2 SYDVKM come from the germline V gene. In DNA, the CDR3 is TGTGCCGCAGGGACAGGGGTATCCTACGAGCAGTACTTC. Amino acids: CAAGTGVSYEQYF.

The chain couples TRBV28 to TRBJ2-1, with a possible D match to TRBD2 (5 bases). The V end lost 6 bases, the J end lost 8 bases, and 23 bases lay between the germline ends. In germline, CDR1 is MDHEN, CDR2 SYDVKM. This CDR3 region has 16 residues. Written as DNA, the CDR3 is TGTGCCAGCAGGGTGATGGACCATCAAGTGCGGGATGAGCAGTTCTTC. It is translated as CASRVMDHQVRDEQFF.

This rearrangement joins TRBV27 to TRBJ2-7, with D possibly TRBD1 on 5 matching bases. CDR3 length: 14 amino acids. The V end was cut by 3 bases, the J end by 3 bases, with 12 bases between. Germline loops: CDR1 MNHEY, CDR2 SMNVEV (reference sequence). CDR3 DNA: TGTGCCAGCAGTTTCACAGGTTTAGGCTACGAGCAGTACTTC. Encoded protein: CASSFTGLGYEQYF.

The CDR3 DNA is TGTGCCAGCAGCGGGACAGAGAACTATGGCTACACCTTC. Translating gives CASSGTENYGYTF. The J gene is TRBJ1-2, the V gene TRBV6-5, with 7 bases aligning to TRBD1. Germline CDR1 is MNHEY and CDR2 is SVGAGI. The CDR3 is made up of 13 amino acids. Trimming cost V 6 bases and J 2 bases; bases outside gene matches: 3.

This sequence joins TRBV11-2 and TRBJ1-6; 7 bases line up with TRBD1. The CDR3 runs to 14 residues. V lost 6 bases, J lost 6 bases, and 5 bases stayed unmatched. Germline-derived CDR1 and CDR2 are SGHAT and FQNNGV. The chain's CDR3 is CASSGTDPNSPLHF. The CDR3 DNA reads TGTGCCAGCAGTGGGACAGACCCTAATTCACCCCTCCACTTT. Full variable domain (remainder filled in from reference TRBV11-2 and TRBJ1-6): EAGVAQSPRYKIIEKRQSVAFWCNPISGHATLYWYQQILGQGPKLLIQFQNNGVVDDSQLPKDRFSAERLKGVDSTLKIQPAKLEDSAVYLCASSGTDPNSPLHFGNGTRLTVT.

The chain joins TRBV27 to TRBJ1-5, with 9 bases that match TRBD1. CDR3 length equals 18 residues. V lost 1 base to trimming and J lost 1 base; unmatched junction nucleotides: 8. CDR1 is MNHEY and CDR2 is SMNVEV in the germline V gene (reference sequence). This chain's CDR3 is CASSLFFRDRASNQPQHF. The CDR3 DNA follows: TGTGCCAGCAGTTTATTCTTCAGGGACAGGGCAAGCAATCAGCCCCAGCATTTT.

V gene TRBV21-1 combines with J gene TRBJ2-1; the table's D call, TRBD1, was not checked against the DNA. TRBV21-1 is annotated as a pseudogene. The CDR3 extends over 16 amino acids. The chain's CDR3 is CASSIRDRGGHNEQFF. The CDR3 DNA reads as TGTGCCAGCAGCATTCGGGACAGGGGGGGCCACAATGAGCAGTTCTTC.

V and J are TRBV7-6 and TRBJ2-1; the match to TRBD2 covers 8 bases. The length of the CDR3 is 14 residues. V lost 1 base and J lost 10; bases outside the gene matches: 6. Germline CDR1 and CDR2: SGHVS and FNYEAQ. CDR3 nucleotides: TGTGCCAGCAGCTTAGTGCGGGGGGACGGGGAGCAGTTCTTC. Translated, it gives CASSLVRGDGEQFF. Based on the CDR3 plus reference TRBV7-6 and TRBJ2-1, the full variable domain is GAGVSQSPRYKVTKRGQDVALRCDPISGHVSLYWYRQALGQGPEFLTYFNYEAQQDKSGLPNDRFSAERPEGSISTLTIQRTEQRDSAMYRCASSLVRGDGEQFFGPGTRLTVL.